These T cell receptor beta chains were read from a single sample in a study of blood T cell repertoires in COVID-19. TCRdb's table, derived via immunoSEQ multiplex PCR, lists solely in-frame clones and lacks some. The sample includes roughly 250,000 clones, 75% to 85% seen only once; the top ten take roughly an eighth. Sequencing was done on a sample of peripheral blood. These receptors were obtained from a woman in her sixties with active or convalescent COVID-19. The CDR3 runs from the conserved cysteine through the conserved F or W. Fields, in order: J gene, V gene, clone size, D gene, CDR3 protein, CDR3 DNA. The D gene is left open where the match is weak. Part of the rows lack a size; the others show once, few, many or a class for expanded clones.

J: TRBJ2-1
V: TRBV19
size: .
D: TRBD2
CDR3: CASSGGEGPNEQFF
DNA: TGTGCCAGTAGTGGTGGGGAGGGGCCCAATGAGCAGTTCTTC

J: TRBJ1-2
V: TRBV9
size: .
D: TRBD1
CDR3: CASSVPKDPGQDNYGYTF
DNA: TGTGCCAGCAGCGTACCGAAAGACCCGGGACAGGATAACTATGGCTACACCTTC

J: TRBJ2-7
V: TRBV27
size: few
D: TRBD1
CDR3: CASSRGTGGYEQYF
DNA: TGTGCCAGCAGTCGCGGGACAGGGGGGTACGAGCAGTACTTC

J: TRBJ2-1
V: TRBV5-1
size: once
D: TRBD2
CDR3: CASIGPGTSGGYNEQFF
DNA: TGCGCCAGCATCGGCCCCGGGACTAGCGGGGGGTACAATGAGCAGTTCTTC

J: TRBJ1-2
V: TRBV6-2/TRBV6-3
size: .
D: TRBD1
CDR3: CASSYPGTAAWGYTF
DNA: TGTGCCAGCAGTTACCCGGGGACAGCCGCATGGGGCTACACCTTC

J: TRBJ1-5
V: TRBV5-1
size: once
D: .
CDR3: CASSTDGVGNQPQHF
DNA: TGCGCCAGCAGCACCGACGGGGTTGGCAATCAGCCCCAGCATTTT

J: TRBJ1-2
V: TRBV12-3/TRBV12-4
size: .
D: .
CDR3: CASSLTENYGYTF
DNA: TGTGCCAGCAGTTTGACTGAGAACTATGGCTACACCTTC

J: TRBJ1-5
V: TRBV7-6
size: .
D: TRBD1
CDR3: CASSPGQAQPQHF
DNA: TGTGCCAGCAGCCCCGGACAGGCTCAGCCCCAGCATTTT

J: TRBJ1-2
V: TRBV28
size: .
D: TRBD1
CDR3: CASRDRGYGYTF
DNA: TGTGCCAGCAGGGACAGGGGATATGGCTACACCTTC

J: TRBJ1-4
V: TRBV5-1
size: .
D: .
CDR3: CASSFGVRTDNEKLFF
DNA: TGCGCCAGCAGCTTCGGGGTAAGGACAGATAATGAAAAACTGTTTTTT

J: TRBJ2-2
V: TRBV6-5
size: .
D: TRBD1
CDR3: CASSKTGVTGELFF
DNA: TGTGCCAGCAGTAAGACAGGGGTGACCGGGGAGCTGTTTTTT

J: TRBJ1-2
V: TRBV4-3
size: .
D: TRBD1
CDR3: CASSQDVRGGRTGGGYGYTF
DNA: TGCGCCAGCAGCCAAGATGTCCGGGGCGGACGGACAGGGGGAGGCTATGGCTACACCTTC

J: TRBJ2-3
V: TRBV7-9
size: .
D: TRBD2
CDR3: CASSFGGGGTDTQYF
DNA: TGTGCCAGCAGCTTCGGCGGGGGGGGGACAGATACGCAGTATTTT

J: TRBJ2-1
V: TRBV9
size: many
D: TRBD2
CDR3: CASSPDETSGAHNEQFF
DNA: TGTGCCAGCAGCCCAGACGAGACTAGCGGGGCCCACAATGAGCAGTTCTTC

J: TRBJ1-3
V: TRBV6-2/TRBV6-3
size: .
D: .
CDR3: CASSPSFLHGSGNTIYF
DNA: TGTGCCAGCAGCCCTTCTTTCCTTCACGGCTCTGGAAACACCATATATTTT

J: TRBJ2-3
V: TRBV19
size: .
D: TRBD1
CDR3: CASSRQGPDTQYF
DNA: TGTGCCAGTAGCAGACAGGGCCCAGATACGCAGTATTTT

J: TRBJ2-4
V: TRBV29-1
size: once
D: TRBD2
CDR3: CSVEGGGARNIQYF
DNA: TGCAGCGTTGAGGGCGGGGGGGCCCGAAACATTCAGTACTTC

J: TRBJ1-5
V: TRBV30
size: .
D: .
CDR3: CAWSGGSNQPQHF
DNA: TGTGCCTGGAGTGGAGGTAGCAATCAGCCCCAGCATTTT

J: TRBJ1-5
V: TRBV18
size: once
D: TRBD1
CDR3: CASSKTGAGQPQHF
DNA: TGTGCCAGCTCCAAAACAGGGGCGGGTCAGCCCCAGCATTTT

J: TRBJ1-2
V: TRBV28
size: .
D: .
CDR3: CASSLGLTNYGYTF
DNA: TGTGCCAGCAGTTTAGGGCTGACTAACTATGGCTACACCTTC

J: TRBJ2-3
V: TRBV5-6
size: .
D: TRBD2
CDR3: CASSPLAASTDTQYF
DNA: TGTGCCAGCAGTCCACTAGCGGCTAGCACAGATACGCAGTATTTT

J: TRBJ1-2
V: TRBV2
size: .
D: TRBD1
CDR3: CASSEARTGDDGYTF
DNA: TGTGCCAGCAGTGAAGCAAGGACAGGGGATGATGGCTACACCTTC

J: TRBJ1-2
V: TRBV3-1/TRBV3-2
size: few
D: TRBD1
CDR3: CASRKTGGLDGYTF
DNA: TGTGCCAGCAGGAAGACAGGGGGTTTGGATGGCTACACCTTC

J: TRBJ2-3
V: TRBV5-4
size: .
D: TRBD2
CDR3: CASSLEQLAGSTDTQYF
DNA: TGTGCCAGCAGCTTGGAGCAATTAGCGGGGAGCACAGATACGCAGTATTTT

J: TRBJ1-5
V: TRBV10-3
size: .
D: TRBD1
CDR3: CATDRVSGNQPQHF
DNA: TGTGCCACCGACAGGGTGAGTGGCAATCAGCCCCAGCATTTT

J: TRBJ1-6
V: TRBV19
size: .
D: .
CDR3: CASSLYNSPLHF
DNA: TGTGCCAGTAGCCTCTATAATTCACCCCTCCACTTT

J: TRBJ1-1
V: TRBV6-5
size: .
D: .
CDR3: CASTTSEGTEAFF
DNA: TGTGCCAGCACCACGTCTGAGGGCACTGAAGCTTTCTTT

J: TRBJ1-4
V: TRBV7-6
size: .
D: .
CDR3: CASSGEGLTNEKLFF
DNA: TGTGCCAGCAGCGGAGAGGGATTAACTAATGAAAAACTGTTTTTT

J: TRBJ2-3
V: TRBV14
size: .
D: TRBD2
CDR3: CASSPYSGGTDTQYF
DNA: TGTGCCAGCAGCCCCTACTCGGGGGGGACAGATACGCAGTATTTT

J: TRBJ2-5
V: TRBV15
size: .
D: TRBD1
CDR3: CATSSGGRGRGETQYF
DNA: TGTGCCACCAGCAGTGGGGGCAGGGGGCGAGGAGAGACCCAGTACTTC

J: TRBJ2-1
V: TRBV14
size: .
D: TRBD2
CDR3: CASSRGLAGASREQFF
DNA: TGTGCCAGCAGCCGTGGACTAGCGGGGGCCTCCCGGGAGCAGTTCTTC

J: TRBJ1-2
V: TRBV6-5
size: .
D: .
CDR3: CASSPFTGQGYTF
DNA: TGTGCCAGCAGTCCGTTTACAGGGCAAGGCTACACCTTC

J: TRBJ1-2
V: TRBV10-3
size: .
D: TRBD1
CDR3: CAISGGQGDPYGYTF
DNA: TGTGCCATCAGTGGAGGACAGGGCGATCCTTATGGCTACACCTTC

J: TRBJ1-2
V: TRBV4-3
size: .
D: .
CDR3: CASSQEIGLGYTF
DNA: TGCGCCAGCAGCCAAGAAATTGGGCTTGGCTACACCTTC

J: TRBJ2-2
V: TRBV7-3
size: .
D: TRBD2
CDR3: CASSFWPSGGSGELFF
DNA: TGTGCCAGCAGCTTTTGGCCCAGCGGGGGTTCCGGGGAGCTGTTTTTT

J: TRBJ2-1
V: TRBV14
size: .
D: .
CDR3: CASRQIGTSGSYNEQFF
DNA: TGTGCCAGCAGACAAATAGGGACCAGCGGGTCCTACAATGAGCAGTTCTTC

J: TRBJ1-1
V: TRBV2
size: .
D: .
CDR3: CASNSRYTEAFF
DNA: TGTGCCAGCAACAGCCGCTACACTGAAGCTTTCTTT

J: TRBJ1-1
V: TRBV6-5
size: .
D: .
CDR3: CASSTPSGGTEAFF
DNA: TGTGCCAGCAGTACCCCATCGGGGGGCACTGAAGCTTTCTTT

J: TRBJ1-3
V: TRBV5-1
size: few
D: .
CDR3: CASSPRGGRRGRGNTIYF
DNA: TGCGCCAGCAGCCCCCGGGGGGGGCGACGGGGACGCGGAAACACCATATATTTT

J: TRBJ1-1
V: TRBV30
size: once
D: .
CDR3: CAWRWGINTEAFF
DNA: TGTGCCTGGAGGTGGGGCATCAACACTGAAGCTTTCTTT

J: TRBJ2-2
V: TRBV11-3
size: many
D: TRBD2
CDR3: CASSLSGGDTGELFF
DNA: TGTGCCAGCAGCCTTAGCGGGGGGGACACCGGGGAGCTGTTTTTT

J: TRBJ1-5
V: TRBV6-4
size: .
D: .
CDR3: CASGSQPQHF
DNA: TGTGCCAGCGGGAGTCAGCCCCAGCATTTT

J: TRBJ1-5
V: TRBV7-9
size: .
D: .
CDR3: CASSFGSQPQHF
DNA: TGTGCCAGCAGCTTCGGGTCTCAGCCCCAGCATTTT

J: TRBJ2-2
V: TRBV18
size: .
D: .
CDR3: CASSPLGHTGELFF
DNA: TGTGCCAGCTCACCATTGGGGCACACCGGGGAGCTGTTTTTT

J: TRBJ2-5
V: TRBV7-8
size: .
D: TRBD1
CDR3: CASRHRGGSETQYF
DNA: TGTGCCAGCAGGCACAGGGGTGGCTCAGAGACCCAGTACTTC

J: TRBJ1-1
V: TRBV6-5
size: .
D: .
CDR3: CASSYSQENTEAFF
DNA: TGTGCCAGCAGTTACTCCCAGGAGAACACTGAAGCTTTCTTT

J: TRBJ1-3
V: TRBV27
size: .
D: TRBD1
CDR3: CASRQGAGAGNTIYF
DNA: TGTGCCAGCAGGCAGGGGGCAGGAGCTGGAAACACCATATATTTT

J: TRBJ1-3
V: TRBV4-1
size: .
D: .
CDR3: CASSDYRERGNTIYF
DNA: TGCGCCAGCAGCGACTACAGGGAAAGGGGAAACACCATATATTTT

J: TRBJ1-2
V: TRBV27
size: many
D: TRBD1
CDR3: CASSGTGVGYTF
DNA: TGTGCCAGCAGTGGGACAGGGGTCGGCTACACCTTC

J: TRBJ1-2
V: TRBV9
size: .
D: .
CDR3: CASSSNGRGAMRGYTF
DNA: TGTGCCAGCAGCTCCAACGGGCGGGGGGCGATGCGTGGCTACACCTTC

J: TRBJ1-1
V: TRBV21-1
size: .
D: .
CDR3: CASSKVRDFLKNTEAFF
DNA: TGTGCCAGCAGCAAAGTGCGGGATTTCCTCAAGAACACTGAAGCTTTCTTT

J: TRBJ1-1
V: TRBV19
size: .
D: .
CDR3: CASSIGLTNTEAFF
DNA: TGTGCCAGTAGTATCGGACTGACAAACACTGAAGCTTTCTTT

J: TRBJ1-5
V: TRBV21-1
size: .
D: .
CDR3: CASSRRTGDLRNQPQHF
DNA: TGTGCCAGCAGCCGTCGAACAGGGGATCTACGGAATCAGCCCCAGCATTTT

J: TRBJ2-3
V: TRBV3-1/TRBV3-2
size: .
D: TRBD2
CDR3: CASSQEAGGRTDTQYF
DNA: TGTGCCAGCAGCCAAGAAGCGGGGGGGAGGACAGATACGCAGTATTTT